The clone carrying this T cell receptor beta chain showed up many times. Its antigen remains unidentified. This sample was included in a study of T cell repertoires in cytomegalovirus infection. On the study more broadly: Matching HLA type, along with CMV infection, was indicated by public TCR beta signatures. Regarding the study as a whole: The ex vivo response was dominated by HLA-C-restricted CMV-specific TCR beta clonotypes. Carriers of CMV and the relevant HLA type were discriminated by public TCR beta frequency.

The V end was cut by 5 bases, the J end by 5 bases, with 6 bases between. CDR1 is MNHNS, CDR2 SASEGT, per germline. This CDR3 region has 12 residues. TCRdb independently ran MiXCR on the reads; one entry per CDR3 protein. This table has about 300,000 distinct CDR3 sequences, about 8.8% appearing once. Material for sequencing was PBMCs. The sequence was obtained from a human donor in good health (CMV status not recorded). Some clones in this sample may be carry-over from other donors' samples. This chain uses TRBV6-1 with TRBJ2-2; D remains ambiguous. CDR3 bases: TGTGCCAGCAGTCGGCAAACCGGGGAGCTGTTTTTT. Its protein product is CASSRQTGELFF.